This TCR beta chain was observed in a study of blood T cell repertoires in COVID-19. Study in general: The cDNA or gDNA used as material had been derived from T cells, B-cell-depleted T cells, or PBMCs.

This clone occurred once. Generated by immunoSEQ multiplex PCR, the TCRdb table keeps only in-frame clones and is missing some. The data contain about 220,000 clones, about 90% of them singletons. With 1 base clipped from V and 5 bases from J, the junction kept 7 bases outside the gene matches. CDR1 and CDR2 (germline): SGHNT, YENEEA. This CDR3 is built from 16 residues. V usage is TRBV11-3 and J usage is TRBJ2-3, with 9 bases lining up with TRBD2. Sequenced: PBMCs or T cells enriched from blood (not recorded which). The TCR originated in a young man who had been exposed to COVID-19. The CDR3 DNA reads TGTGCCAGCAGCTTAGCATCGCGGGGGGGCCTAGATACGCAGTATTTT. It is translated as CASSLASRGGLDTQYF.